The next 22 T cell receptor beta chains were all read from a single sample in a study of CXCR3-negative and CXCR3-positive naive CD8 T cells. UMI-labeled 5' RACE yielded the TRB cDNA libraries. No DNA is given; TCRdb re-called the 5' RACE reads and lists each CDR3 protein once. The sample includes around 96,000 distinct CDR3 sequences. The sample comprised naive CXCR3- CD8+ T cells from blood. Subset here: CD45RO-CCR7+CD27+CD95- naive CD8+ T cells lacking CXCR3 (TNR3-). The receptors were gathered from a human donor in good health. Some clones in this sample may be carry-over from other donors' samples.

This chain links TRBV20-1 with TRBJ2-7. The germline CDR1 and CDR2 sequences are DFQATT and SNEGSKA (reference sequence). The CDR3 runs 14 residues. The CDR3 region is CSARDQGSAYEQYF.

The chain has TRBV12-3 or TRBV12-4 and TRBJ2-7; the D call from TCRdb, TRBD2, cannot be confirmed without DNA. The CDR3 extends over 16 amino acids. The CDR3 sequence is CASSLLGLAGTYEQYF.

The chain joins TRBV7-6 to TRBJ2-1; absent DNA, TCRdb's TRBD2 call cannot be checked. Germline CDR1 reads SGHVS; CDR2 reads FNYEAQ. The CDR3 contains 14 residues. The CDR3 protein is CASGRTSGGHEQFF.

The chain combines TRBV15 with TRBJ2-4; TCRdb proposes TRBD1, but this gene call is untestable without DNA. The CDR3 is made up of 13 amino acids. Germline loops: CDR1 LNHNV, CDR2 YYDKDF (reference sequence). The CDR3 sequence is CATSRGQVDIQYF.

The chain recombines TRBV29-1 with TRBJ2-1. CDR1 is SQVTM, CDR2 ANQGSEA, per germline. The CDR3 runs to 12 residues. CDR3 amino acids: CSALGIRNEQFF.

The rearrangement joins TRBV29-1 to TRBJ2-7; the D call from TCRdb, TRBD1, cannot be confirmed without DNA. In germline, CDR1 is SQVTM, CDR2 ANQGSEA. The CDR3 contains 12 residues. The CDR3 region is CSVEGDRAEQYF.

The V and J genes are TRBV27 and TRBJ2-3; TCRdb returns TRBD1, unconfirmable since there is no DNA. There are 16 residues in the CDR3. Germline V gives CDR1 MNHEY, CDR2 SMNVEV (reference sequence). The CDR3 spells CASSLEFGGTGDTQYF.

V is TRBV6-2 or TRBV6-3 and J is TRBJ2-7; TCRdb's D call of TRBD1 is untestable without DNA. Germline V gene data show CDR1 as MNHEY and CDR2 as SVGEGT. This CDR3 has 15 amino acids. CDR3 sequence reads: CASSYLGTGGYEQYF.

The chain uses TRBV29-1 and TRBJ1-1; no DNA is available, so the TRBD1 call from TCRdb remains unchecked. The CDR3 runs to 12 residues. Germline CDR1 is SQVTM and CDR2 is ANQGSEA. CDR3 region: CSVEKVGAEAFF.

V and J are TRBV20-1 and TRBJ1-1. This CDR3 region has 14 residues. Germline assignment: CDR1 DFQATT and CDR2 SNEGSKA (reference sequence). The CDR3 is CSARDLGENTEAFF.

This CDR3 is CASSFSINEQFF. This sequence joins TRBV7-9 and TRBJ2-1. CDR3 length: 12 residues. Per the germline V gene, CDR1 is SEHNR and CDR2 is FQNEAQ (reference sequence).

The genes are TRBV15 and TRBJ2-3. This CDR3 region has 17 residues. Germline V lookup: CDR1 LNHNV, CDR2 YYDKDF (reference sequence). Here the CDR3 reads CATSREVVLASTDTQYF.

This rearrangement joins TRBV5-1 to TRBJ2-6; TCRdb's D call, TRBD1, is unchecked because there is no DNA. Germline loops: CDR1 SGHRS, CDR2 YFSETQ. The CDR3 contains 15 residues. The CDR3 region is CASSFDRVGANVLTF.

The CDR3 here is CASSRAGTAPRGPNEKLFF. V is TRBV11-2 and J is TRBJ1-4; the TCRdb D gene call, TRBD1, has no DNA to confirm it. Germline V gene sequence: CDR1 SGHAT, CDR2 FQNNGV. CDR3 size: 19 residues.

This chain uses TRBV12-3 or TRBV12-4 with TRBJ2-1; TCRdb gives TRBD1 as the D gene, but with no DNA this cannot be confirmed. The length of the CDR3 is 15 residues. The CDR3 protein is CASSPRATYPHEQFF.

The gene calls are TRBV29-1 and TRBJ2-2; checking the TCRdb D call of TRBD2 is not possible without DNA. CDR3 length: 16 residues. CDR1 is SQVTM, CDR2 ANQGSEA, per germline. The CDR3 sequence is CSVVSQDGTNTGELFF.

The chain joins TRBV5-1 to TRBJ2-1; with no DNA, the TCRdb D assignment of TRBD1 cannot be verified. This CDR3 contains 15 residues. Germline assignment: CDR1 SGHRS and CDR2 YFSETQ. CDR3 loop: CASSPGTGFYNEQFF.

The chain joins TRBV7-8 to TRBJ2-2. The germline V gene encodes CDR1 SGHVS and CDR2 FQNEAQ. CDR3 length equals 15 residues. The CDR3 here is CASSLRGANTGELFF.

V usage is TRBV28 and J usage is TRBJ2-6; the TCRdb D gene call, TRBD1, has no DNA to confirm it. Germline-derived CDR1 and CDR2 are MDHEN and SYDVKM. The CDR3 totals 14 residues. The CDR3 loop reads CASTTDSSANVLTF. The full variable domain, completed using reference TRBV28 and TRBJ2-6, is DVKVTQSSRYLVKRTGEKVFLECVQDMDHENMFWYRQDPGLGLRLIYFSYDVKMKEKGDIPEGYSVSREKKERFSLILESASTNQTSMYLCASTTDSSANVLTFGAGSRLTVL.

The CDR3 spells CASSSGQGWGNEQFF. This chain links TRBV7-3 with TRBJ2-1; TCRdb picks TRBD1, but there is no DNA to check that call. CDR3 length equals 15 residues. Germline CDR1 reads SGHTA; CDR2 reads FQGTGA.

This chain joins TRBV20-1 and TRBJ2-5; there is no DNA to check the TCRdb D call of TRBD1. Germline V gene lookup returns CDR1 DFQATT and CDR2 SNEGSKA (reference sequence). The CDR3 has 14 residues. CDR3: CSARDFYRGETQYF.

This chain uses TRBV7-6 with TRBJ1-5. CDR1 SGHVS and CDR2 FNYEAQ come from the germline V gene. This CDR3 spans 14 amino acids. The CDR3 protein is CASSLTDSNQPQHF.